Below, 12 T cell receptor beta chains from the same sample are listed, as sequenced in a study of fetal regulatory T cell absence and autoimmunity. Generated by immunoSEQ multiplex PCR, the TCRdb table keeps only in-frame clones and is missing some. The data hold about 95,000 clones, with less than 80% observed a single time. What was sequenced was pancreas tissue. The receptors derive from a male donor with IPEX syndrome.

J is TRBJ1-2 and V is TRBV9; 7 bases fit TRBD1. There are 13 residues in the CDR3. Trimming cost V 4 bases and J 3 bases; bases outside gene matches: 3. Germline CDR1 and CDR2: SGDLS and YYNGEE. The DNA for the CDR3 is TGTGCCAGCAGCCTAGGACAGGACTATGGCTACACCTTC. Its protein is CASSLGQDYGYTF.

This clone was observed a few times. Additional DNA sequences in this sample encode the identical CDR3. V and J are TRBV27 and TRBJ1-5, with 7 bases fitting TRBD1. The germline CDR1 and CDR2 sequences are MNHEY and SMNVEV (reference sequence). The CDR3 sequence is 15 residues long. With V trimmed by 6 bases and J by 1 base, 6 bases remained unmatched. CDR3 loop: CASSPDRASNQPQHF. The CDR3 region has the DNA TGTGCCAGCAGCCCTGACAGGGCGAGCAATCAGCCCCAGCATTTT.

As concerns this clone: Distinct nucleotide sequences in the sample also encode this CDR3. CDR3 DNA: TGCGCCAGCAGCCAGACTAGCGGGAGAACCTACGAGCAGTACTTC. Its translation is CASSQTSGRTYEQYF. The chain combines TRBV4-1 with TRBJ2-7; 12 nucleotides align to TRBD2. Germline V lookup: CDR1 MGHRA, CDR2 YSYEKL. The CDR3 sequence is 15 residues long. J was trimmed by 2 bases and V by 3 bases; bases with no gene match: 2.

This chain uses TRBV5-4 with TRBJ1-4; D is undetermined. CDR3 length equals 15 residues. V lost 7 bases and J lost 2, with 15 bases in between. Per germline, CDR1 SGHNT and CDR2 YYREEE (reference sequence). CDR3 in amino acids: CASRPGSTTNEKLFF. The CDR3 nucleotides are TGTGCCAGCCGACCGGGGAGCACTACTAATGAAAAACTGTTTTTT.

J is TRBJ2-5 and V is TRBV7-2, with 7 bases fitting TRBD2. Germline CDR1 and CDR2: SGHTA and FQGNSA. CDR3 length: 15 amino acids. J gave up 3 bases and V 1 base, and 5 bases lay outside the gene matches. The CDR3 bases are TGTGCCAGCAGCTTAGGCGGGCTAGCGGAAGAGACCCAGTACTTC. Translated: CASSLGGLAEETQYF.

The chain is built from TRBV6-5 and TRBJ1-3; TRBD1 is a possible D gene (5 bases). Germline CDR1 is MNHEY and CDR2 is SVGAGI. Between the trimmed V and J ends, which lost 0 bases and 2 bases, there was a span of 8 bases. The CDR3 length is 15 residues. The chain's CDR3 is CASSYSGGTGNTIYF. The CDR3 region has the DNA TGTGCCAGCAGTTACTCTGGGGGGACTGGAAACACCATATATTTT.

The V and J genes are TRBV11-2 and TRBJ2-7, with D perhaps matching TRBD1 (6 bases). CDR1 SGHAT and CDR2 FQNNGV come from the germline V gene. Trimming pared 6 bases from V and 2 bases from J, leaving 17 bases between. The CDR3 totals 15 residues. CDR3 sequence (DNA): TGTGCCAGCAGTAACGGACAGTCTTCGACCTACGAGCAGTACTTC. Translated: CASSNGQSSTYEQYF.

The chain couples TRBV19 to TRBJ2-7; D is unclear. Trimming took off 1 base at V and 0 bases at J, with 7 bases between the two ends. The V gene's germline CDR1 is LNHDA and CDR2 SQIVND (reference sequence). The CDR3 totals 14 residues. The CDR3 sequence: CASSIASFSYEQYF. The CDR3, as DNA: TGTGCCAGTAGTATAGCGAGCTTCTCCTACGAGCAGTACTTC.

CDR3 sequence: CASSFLGQQETQYF. Here the CDR3 DNA reads TGCGCCAGCAGCTTCTTGGGTCAACAAGAGACCCAGTACTTC. The rearrangement links TRBV5-1 to TRBJ2-5, with D unclear. CDR3 length: 14 amino acids. Trimming pared 2 bases from V and 2 bases from J, leaving 10 bases between. Germline values: CDR1 SGHRS, CDR2 YFSETQ.

The chain couples TRBV4-1 to TRBJ2-7, with 9 bases lining up with TRBD2. Looked up from germline, CDR1 is MGHRA and CDR2 is YSYEKL. CDR3 length equals 16 residues. With V trimmed by 1 base and J by 0 bases, 4 bases remained unmatched. As DNA, the CDR3 is TGCGCCAGCAGCCAAGCGGCTAGCGGGACCTCCTACGAGCAGTACTTC. Translation gives CASSQAASGTSYEQYF.

V and J are TRBV9 and TRBJ2-7, with 10 nucleotides matching TRBD1. Germline CDR1 SGDLS, CDR2 YYNGEE. Germline trimming cut 3 bases from V and 6 bases from J; bases unmatched to any gene: 6. There are 14 residues in the CDR3. CDR3 loop: CASSATGTGAEQYF. CDR3 nucleotides: TGTGCCAGCAGCGCCACCGGGACAGGGGCCGAGCAGTACTTC.

This clone appeared a few times. This chain connects TRBV19 to TRBJ1-2, with TRBD1 as a possible D gene (5 bases). V lost 5 bases to trimming and J lost 0 bases, with 10 bases between them. The CDR3 consists of 14 residues. Germline V lookup: CDR1 LNHDA, CDR2 SQIVND (reference sequence). As DNA, the CDR3 is TGTGCCAGTAGTCAGCGGGGGGCTAACTATGGCTACACCTTC. Encoded protein: CASSQRGANYGYTF.